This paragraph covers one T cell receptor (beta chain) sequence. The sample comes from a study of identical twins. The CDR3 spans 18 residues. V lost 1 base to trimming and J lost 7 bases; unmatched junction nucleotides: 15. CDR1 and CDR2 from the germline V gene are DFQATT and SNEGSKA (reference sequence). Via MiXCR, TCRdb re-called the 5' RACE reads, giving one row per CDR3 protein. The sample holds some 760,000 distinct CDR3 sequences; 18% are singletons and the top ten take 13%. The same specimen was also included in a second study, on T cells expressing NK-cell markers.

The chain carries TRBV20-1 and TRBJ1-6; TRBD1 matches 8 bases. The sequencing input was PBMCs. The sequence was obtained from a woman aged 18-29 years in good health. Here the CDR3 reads CSARARYRGEIKNSPLHF. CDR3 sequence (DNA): TGCAGTGCTAGAGCCCGCTACAGGGGGGAAATAAAGAATTCACCCCTCCACTTT.